The T cell receptor (beta chain) described here comes from a study of T cells in Graves' hyperthyroidism and ophthalmopathy. Points from the study as a whole: Also found in blood were most expanded thyroid clonotypes above 0.001.

Looked up from germline, CDR1 is LNHDA and CDR2 is SQIVND (reference sequence). The CDR3 runs 12 residues. Trimming took 6 bases from V and 5 from J, leaving 10 bases between them. RNA transcripts were the template for amplifying TCR beta CDR3 regions. First-round RT-PCR targeting the TCR CDR3 was performed with the HTBI primer set. TCRdb called the multiplex PCR reads again in MiXCR, with one record for every CDR3 protein. The data hold 600,000 to 750,000 distinct CDR3 sequences, with around 15% observed a single time. Orbital computed tomography, thyroid ultrasound, serum thyroxine and TRAb, and clinical symptoms together informed the diagnoses. This clonotype has more than one count but fewer than ten. Its specificity is unknown.

The chain recombines TRBV19 with TRBJ1-1; a possible D gene is TRBD1 (6 bases). The sequenced sample consisted of blood. The clonotype originates from a man over 45 with Graves' hyperthyroidism. The CDR3 spells CASRSGTTEAFF. CDR3 bases: TGTGCCAGTAGATCCGGGACAACTGAAGCTTTCTTT.